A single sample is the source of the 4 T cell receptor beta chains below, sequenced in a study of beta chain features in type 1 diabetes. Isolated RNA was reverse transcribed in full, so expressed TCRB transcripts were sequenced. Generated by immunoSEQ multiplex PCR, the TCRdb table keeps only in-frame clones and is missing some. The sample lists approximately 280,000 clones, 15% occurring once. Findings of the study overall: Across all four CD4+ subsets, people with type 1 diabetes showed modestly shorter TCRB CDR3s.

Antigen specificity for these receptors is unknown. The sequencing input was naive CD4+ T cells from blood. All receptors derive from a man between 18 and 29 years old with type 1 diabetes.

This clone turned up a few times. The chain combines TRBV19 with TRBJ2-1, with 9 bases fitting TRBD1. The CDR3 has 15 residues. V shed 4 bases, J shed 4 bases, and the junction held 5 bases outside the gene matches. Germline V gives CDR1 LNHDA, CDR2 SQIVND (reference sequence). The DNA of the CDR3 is TGTGCCAGTAGTAAGGACAGGGGACCTTACAATGAGCAGTTCTTC. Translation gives CASSKDRGPYNEQFF.

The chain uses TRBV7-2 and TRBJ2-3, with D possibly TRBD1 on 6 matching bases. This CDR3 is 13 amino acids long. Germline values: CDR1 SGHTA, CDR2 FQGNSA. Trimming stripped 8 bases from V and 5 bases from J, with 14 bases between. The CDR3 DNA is TGTGCCAGCGGCCGGCAGGGGATAGATACGCAGTATTTT. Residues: CASGRQGIDTQYF.

In DNA, the CDR3 is TGTGCCAGCAGTGGCCAGGGGAATGACTATGGCTACACCTTC. Its translation is CASSGQGNDYGYTF. The V and J genes are TRBV2 and TRBJ1-2; a possible D gene is TRBD1 (6 bases). Germline assignment: CDR1 SNHLY and CDR2 FYNNEI. V lost 4 bases, J lost 3 bases, and 12 bases lay in between. This CDR3 is 14 amino acids long.

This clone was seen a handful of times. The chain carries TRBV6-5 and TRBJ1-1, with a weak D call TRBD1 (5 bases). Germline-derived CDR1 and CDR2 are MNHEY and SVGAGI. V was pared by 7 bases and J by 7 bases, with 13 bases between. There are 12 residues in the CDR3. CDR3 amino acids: CASTSLRGEAFF. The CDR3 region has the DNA TGTGCCAGCACCTCCCTAAGGGGTGAAGCTTTCTTT.